The present TCR beta chain was sequenced within a study of identical twins. Broader study findings: Sequences that were out-of-frame, alpha and twin-shared displayed an excess of low generation probability.

Germline CDR1 and CDR2: SGHVS and FNYEAQ. V dropped 3 bases and J dropped 6; count of bases not matched to a gene: 9. This CDR3 has 16 residues. This clonotype has a handful of counts. Antigen specificity is unknown. One entry per CDR3 protein results from TCRdb running MiXCR on the 5' RACE reads. This repertoire shows some 250,000 distinct CDR3 sequences, roughly 12% found once; its top ten account for 3.5% to 4.5%. The same sample was also used in a study of yellow fever vaccine responses in identical twins.

The TCR was taken from a young woman in good health. The chain joins TRBV7-6 to TRBJ2-1, with TRBD2 matching over 9 bases. Sequencing input: memory (CD45RO+) T cells sorted from blood. DNA for the CDR3: TGTGCCAGCAGCTTGGGAGGCGGGGGGGGATTCAATGAGCAGTTCTTC. Translated: CASSLGGGGGFNEQFF.